The T cell receptor (beta chain) described here comes from a study of Graves' ophthalmopathy and Graves' hyperthyroidism. This clonotype appeared many times. Its antigen is not identified. The authors amplified TCR beta CDR3 regions, and they did so from RNA transcripts for repertoire sequencing. HTBI-primed first-round RT-PCR preceded second-round multiplex PCR. TCRdb recomputed calls from the multiplex PCR reads with MiXCR, one row per CDR3 protein. Here the sample spans 350,000 to 450,000 distinct CDR3 sequences, around 19% being singletons. The authors isolated PBMCs from about 10 ml of fresh peripheral blood. Germline V lookup: CDR1 SGHRS, CDR2 YFSETQ. With 4 bases removed from V and 3 bases from J, the gap between germline ends came to 17 bases. CDR3 length: 15 residues. Findings and limits, study-wide: Blood repertoires reportedly contained most expanded thyroid clonotypes above 0.001 frequency.

This rearrangement joins TRBV5-1 to TRBJ2-7, with D perhaps TRBD1 or TRBD2 (6 bases each). What was sequenced was peripheral blood. The sequence came from a woman younger than 35 with Graves' ophthalmopathy. The CDR3 sequence is CASSVGHMGLYEQYF. In nucleotides, the CDR3 is TGCGCCAGCAGCGTGGGACATATGGGACTCTACGAGCAGTACTTC.